This T cell receptor beta chain was observed in a study of shared clonotypes between healthy human individuals. Study findings and constraints: Clonotypes which were not shared had lower generation probabilities than clonotypes that all four donors shared. What naive subsets generally showed was a larger estimated richness than memory subsets showed.

All participating donors were Caucasian adults from Nashville, Tennessee. TCRdb's copy holds only in-frame clones and misses some; the assay was immunoSEQ multiplex PCR. The data hold approximately 2.5 million clones, with roughly 93% observed a single time. The V gene's germline CDR1 is SGHRS and CDR2 YFSETQ. The CDR3 is 15 amino acids. V was pared by 4 bases and J by 2 bases, with 9 bases of the junction left unmatched. As concerns this clone: The antigen is unknown.

V is TRBV5-1 and J is TRBJ2-7, with TRBD1 matching over 7 bases. The source is a man aged 18 to 29 in good health. Some clones in this sample may be carry-over from other donors' samples. The source material was naive CD4+ T cells from PBMCs. The subset here: CD45RA+ positively selected. Written as DNA, the CDR3 is TGCGCCAGCAGCCCGCCGTCAGGGGGACCCTACGAGCAGTACTTC. It specifies CASSPPSGGPYEQYF.